Following are 22 T cell receptor beta chains from one sample sequenced in a study of T cells in Graves' hyperthyroidism and ophthalmopathy. Template material for amplifying TCR beta CDR3 regions consisted of RNA transcripts. The HTBI set primed first-round TCR CDR3 RT-PCR. TCRdb called the multiplex PCR reads again in MiXCR, with one record for every CDR3 protein. The table has roughly 740,000 distinct CDR3 sequences, about 16% seen once. Specimen: blood. Source of these receptors: a man aged 18 to 29 with Graves' hyperthyroidism.

This clonotype was seen ten or more times. This chain uses TRBV28 with TRBJ2-7; a possible D gene is TRBD1 (6 bases). This CDR3 has 12 amino acids. Germline values: CDR1 MDHEN, CDR2 SYDVKM. Between the trimmed V and J ends, which lost 2 bases and 5 bases, there was a span of 7 bases. The CDR3 sequence: CASSLNRDEQYF. The CDR3 DNA is TGTGCCAGCAGTTTAAACAGGGACGAGCAGTACTTC.

This clonotype was detected ten times or more. The chain joins TRBV2 to TRBJ2-7; 8 bases align to TRBD2. CDR1 and CDR2 (germline): SNHLY, FYNNEI. The V segment lost 3 bases and the J segment 3 bases; nucleotides outside the gene matches: 7. The CDR3 runs 15 residues. The CDR3 region is CASSDGGGLHYEQYF. In DNA form, the CDR3 reads TGTGCCAGCAGTGACGGGGGGGGGCTCCACTACGAGCAGTACTTC.

The rearrangement links TRBV27 to TRBJ1-2; D remains unclear. This CDR3 region has 16 residues. CDR1 and CDR2 (germline): MNHEY, SMNVEV (reference sequence). The V end was cut by 0 bases, the J end by 0 bases, with 11 bases between. CDR3 region: CASSLSGMAANYGYTF. The CDR3, as DNA: TGTGCCAGCAGTTTATCGGGGATGGCAGCTAACTATGGCTACACCTTC.

This clonotype was counted between two and nine times. The rearrangement links TRBV30 to TRBJ1-4, with 7 bases that match TRBD1. CDR1 and CDR2 from the germline V gene are GTSNPN and SVGIG (reference sequence). The CDR3 sequence is 15 residues long. The trim removed 0 bases at V and 10 bases at J, leaving 11 bases unmatched. The CDR3 region is CAWSVQQGQFGKLFF. CDR3 DNA sequence: TGTGCCTGGAGTGTACAACAGGGGCAGTTTGGAAAACTGTTTTTT.

This chain links TRBV7-9 with TRBJ2-3; TRBD2 agrees at 7 bases. Germline V gives CDR1 SEHNR, CDR2 FQNEAQ (reference sequence). With 5 bases clipped from V and 9 bases from J, the junction kept 5 bases outside the gene matches. The CDR3 has 12 residues. The CDR3 DNA follows: TGTGCCAGCAGCCGCGAGGGAGGGACGCAGTATTTT. Its protein product is CASSREGGTQYF.

Concerning this clonotype: A much larger clone is a single base away; this may be a read error. The chain recombines TRBV20-1 with TRBJ2-1; D might be TRBD2 (5 bases). V was shortened by 6 bases and J by 6 bases, with 18 bases between the two germline ends. There are 14 residues in the CDR3. Per the germline V gene, CDR1 is DFQATT and CDR2 is SNEGSKA (reference sequence). The CDR3 nucleotides are TGCAGTGCCCTCACTCTAGCCGCTACCAATGAGCAGTTCTTC. Amino acid sequence: CSALTLAATNEQFF.

The chain has TRBV4-1 and TRBJ2-5; TRBD2 matches at 9 bases. CDR1 and CDR2 from the germline V gene are MGHRA and YSYEKL. The CDR3 is 14 residues long. The ends lost 3 bases at V and 10 bases at J; junction bases unmatched: 9. CDR3 coding DNA: TGCGCCAGCAGCCAGGGACTAGCCTGGTGGCACCAGTACTTC. This sequence encodes CASSQGLAWWHQYF.

This clonotype occurred a few times. The chain combines TRBV6-2 or TRBV6-3 with TRBJ2-1; TRBD2 agrees at 10 bases. The ends lost 6 bases at V and 3 bases at J; junction bases unmatched: 8. The germline V gene encodes CDR1 MNHEY and CDR2 SVGEGT. The CDR3 sequence is 16 residues long. DNA for the CDR3: TGTGCCAGCAGCCTGCGTGGGACTAGCGACTACAATGAGCAGTTCTTC. Amino acids: CASSLRGTSDYNEQFF.

The sample holds many counts of this clonotype. The chain recombines TRBV7-8 with TRBJ2-7; 10 positions match TRBD2. The CDR3 runs 16 residues. The J segment lost 2 bases and the V segment lost 1 base, leaving 5 bases of the junction unmatched. Germline V gene lookup returns CDR1 SGHVS and CDR2 FQNEAQ. The CDR3 loop reads CASSLGVAGGPYEQYF. CDR3 sequence (DNA): TGTGCCAGCAGCTTAGGGGTAGCGGGAGGTCCCTACGAGCAGTACTTC.

This clonotype was counted ten times or more. J is TRBJ2-7 and V is TRBV27; D is uncertain. V lost 6 bases and J 3 bases, leaving 6 bases between the germline ends. CDR1 and CDR2 from the germline V gene are MNHEY and SMNVEV (reference sequence). The CDR3 loop spans 11 amino acids. In DNA form, the CDR3 reads TGTGCCAGCAGGGAAATCTACGAGCAGTACTTC. As protein: CASREIYEQYF.

This clonotype has a count of ten or more. The chain joins TRBV6-1 to TRBJ2-1; 14 bases line up with TRBD2. The J segment lost 2 bases and the V segment lost 6 bases, leaving 3 bases of the junction unmatched. CDR3 length equals 16 residues. CDR1 is MNHNS and CDR2 is SASEGT in the germline V gene. CDR3 amino acids: CASRGTSGSTYNEQFF. CDR3 nucleotide sequence: TGTGCCAGCAGGGGGACTAGCGGGAGTACCTACAATGAGCAGTTCTTC.

The table lists this clonotype with a few counts. CDR3 sequence reads: CAAISGQGYEQFF. In nucleotides, the CDR3 is TGTGCCGCGATATCGGGACAGGGTTATGAGCAGTTCTTC. V gene TRBV24-1 combines with J gene TRBJ2-1, with 9 bases that match TRBD1. Germline assignment: CDR1 KGHDR and CDR2 SFDVKD. CDR3 length: 13 residues. V trimming: 12 bases; J trimming: 8 bases; junction bases outside the gene matches: 10.

In regard to this clonotype: This may be a read error, as it is one base from a much larger clone. CDR3: CASSLRGRSNYGYTF. For the CDR3, the DNA is TGTGCCAGCAGCTTGAGGGGACGGAGTAACTATGGCTACACCTTC. The chain joins TRBV28 to TRBJ1-2, with a tentative D call TRBD1 (5 bases). Trimming left V 6 bases short and J 1 base short, with 15 bases between. This CDR3 comprises 15 residues. In germline, CDR1 is MDHEN, CDR2 SYDVKM.

On this clonotype: Without the conserved terminal phenylalanine or tryptophan, this CDR3 likely stems from a read error. The V and J genes are TRBV28 and TRBJ1-5; D is ambiguous. CDR1 and CDR2 from the germline V gene are MDHEN and SYDVKM. This CDR3 is built from 15 residues. The V end lost 2 bases, the J end lost 3 bases, and 11 bases lay between the germline ends. The CDR3 DNA sequence: TGTGCCAGCAGTTTAAAACGGACCTACAATCAGCCCCAGCATCTT. Amino acids: CASSLKRTYNQPQHL.

Ten or more counts support this clonotype. The chain carries TRBV7-9 and TRBJ2-2; D gene uncertain. Trimming stripped 1 base from V and 6 bases from J, with 9 bases between. This CDR3 has 14 residues. Germline CDR1 and CDR2: SEHNR and FQNEAQ (reference sequence). The CDR3 DNA is TGTGCCAGCAGCTTAGACGGAGATGCCGGGGAGCTGTTTTTT. Encoded protein: CASSLDGDAGELFF. The full variable domain, with the rest looked up from reference TRBV7-9 and TRBJ2-2, is DTGVSQNPRHKITKRGQNVTFRCDPISEHNRLYWYRQTLGQGPEFLTYFQNEAQLEKSRLLSDRFSAERPKGSFSTLEIQRTEQGDSAMYLCASSLDGDAGELFFGEGSRLTVL.

The chain employs TRBV7-3 and TRBJ1-1; D is ambiguous. CDR1 is SGHTA, CDR2 FQGTGA, per germline. The V end was cut by 5 bases, the J end by 6 bases, with 16 bases between. The CDR3 totals 14 residues. The CDR3 protein is CASSQEGGRAEAFF. Here the CDR3 DNA reads TGTGCCAGCAGCCAAGAAGGAGGGCGGGCTGAAGCTTTCTTT.

In regard to this clonotype: With a much larger clone just one base away, this may be a read error. The rearrangement uses TRBV11-3 and TRBJ2-3; D gene unclear. CDR3 size: 15 residues. Germline V CDR1 and CDR2: SGHNT, YENEEA. Trimming pared 5 bases from V and 6 bases from J, leaving 18 bases between. The CDR3 spells CASSNRPRERDTQYF. DNA of the CDR3: TGTGCCAGCAGCAACCGACCAAGGGAACGGGATACGCAGTATTTT.

This clonotype was found a few times. The chain combines TRBV2 with TRBJ2-7; no firm D call. This CDR3 is 15 amino acids long. V lost 4 bases and J 3 bases, leaving 16 bases between the germline ends. In germline, CDR1 is SNHLY, CDR2 FYNNEI. In DNA form, the CDR3 reads TGTGCCAGCAGTGGGGAAGTGGGTCCGCACTACGAGCAGTACTTC. Encoded protein: CASSGEVGPHYEQYF.

This clonotype showed up just a few times. The gene calls are TRBV20-1 and TRBJ2-7, with TRBD2 matching over 12 bases. This CDR3 is built from 15 residues. From germline, CDR1 is DFQATT and CDR2 SNEGSKA (reference sequence). The V gene end was trimmed by 2 bases and the J gene end by 2 bases; junction bases not matched to a gene: 4. The CDR3 bases are TGCAGTGCTAGAACGGGACTAGCGGGTGCCTACGAGCAGTACTTC. It yields the protein CSARTGLAGAYEQYF.

The chain combines TRBV29-1 with TRBJ2-7, with 13 positions matching TRBD2. The trim removed 6 bases at V and 5 bases at J, leaving 4 bases unmatched. The CDR3 runs 13 residues. The germline CDR1 and CDR2 sequences are SQVTM and ANQGSEA. CDR3 in DNA: TGCAGCGTATCGACTAGCGGGAGGCACGAGCAGTACTTC. Amino acids: CSVSTSGRHEQYF.

This clonotype was counted a few times. The chain uses TRBV7-3 and TRBJ2-3; 10 positions agree with TRBD2. The CDR3 is 16 amino acids. Trimming removed 5 bases from V and 2 bases from J; junction bases left unmatched: 7. Germline V lookup: CDR1 SGHTA, CDR2 FQGTGA. The CDR3 sequence: CASSEGTSVSTDTQYF. CDR3 sequence (DNA): TGTGCCAGCAGCGAGGGGACTAGCGTCTCCACAGATACGCAGTATTTT.

This clonotype was observed a few times. This rearrangement joins TRBV9 to TRBJ2-1; D perhaps matches TRBD2 (6 bases). This CDR3 has 15 residues. CDR1 SGDLS and CDR2 YYNGEE come from the germline V gene. The ends were cut back, 0 bases at V and 3 bases at J, with 10 bases in the middle. The CDR3: CASSVAGDLYNEQFF. The DNA for the CDR3 is TGTGCCAGCAGCGTAGCGGGAGACCTCTACAATGAGCAGTTCTTC.